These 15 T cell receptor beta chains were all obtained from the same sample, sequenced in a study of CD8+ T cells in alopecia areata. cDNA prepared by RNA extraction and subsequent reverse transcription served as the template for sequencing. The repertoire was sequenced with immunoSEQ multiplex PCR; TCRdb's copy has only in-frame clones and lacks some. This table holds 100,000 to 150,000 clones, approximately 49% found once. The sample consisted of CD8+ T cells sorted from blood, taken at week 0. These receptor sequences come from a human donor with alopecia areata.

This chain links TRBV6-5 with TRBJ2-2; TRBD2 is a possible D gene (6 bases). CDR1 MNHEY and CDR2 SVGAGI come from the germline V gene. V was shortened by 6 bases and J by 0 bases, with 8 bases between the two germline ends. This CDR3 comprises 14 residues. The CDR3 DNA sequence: TGTGCCAGCAGCGGGGGATCGAACACCGGGGAGCTGTTTTTT. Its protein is CASSGGSNTGELFF.

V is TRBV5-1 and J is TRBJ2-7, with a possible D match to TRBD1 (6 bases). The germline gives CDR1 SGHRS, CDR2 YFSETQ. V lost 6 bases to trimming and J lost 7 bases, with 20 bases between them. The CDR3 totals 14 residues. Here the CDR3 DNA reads TGCGCCAGCACCTACAAGGGGGAGATGGGTGAGCAGTACTTC. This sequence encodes CASTYKGEMGEQYF.

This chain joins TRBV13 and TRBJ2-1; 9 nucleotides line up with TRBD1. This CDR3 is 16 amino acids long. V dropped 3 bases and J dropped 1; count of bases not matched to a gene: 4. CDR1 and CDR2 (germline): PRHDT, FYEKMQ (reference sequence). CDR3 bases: TGTGCCAGCAGCTTTGTAGGGACAGGGTCCTACAATGAGCAGTTCTTC. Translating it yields CASSFVGTGSYNEQFF.

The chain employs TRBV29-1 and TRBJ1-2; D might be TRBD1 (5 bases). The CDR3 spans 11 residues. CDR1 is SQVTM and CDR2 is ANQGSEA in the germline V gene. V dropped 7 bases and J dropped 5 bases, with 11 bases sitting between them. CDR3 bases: TGCAGCGCCAGGGACGAGTATGGCTACACCTTC. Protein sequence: CSARDEYGYTF.

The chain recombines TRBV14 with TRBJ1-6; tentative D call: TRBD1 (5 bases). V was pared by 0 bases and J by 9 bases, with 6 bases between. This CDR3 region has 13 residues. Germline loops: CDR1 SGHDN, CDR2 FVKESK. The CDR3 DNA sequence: TGTGCCAGCAGCCAAGAAAGGGGTTCACCCCTCCACTTT. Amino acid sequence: CASSQERGSPLHF.

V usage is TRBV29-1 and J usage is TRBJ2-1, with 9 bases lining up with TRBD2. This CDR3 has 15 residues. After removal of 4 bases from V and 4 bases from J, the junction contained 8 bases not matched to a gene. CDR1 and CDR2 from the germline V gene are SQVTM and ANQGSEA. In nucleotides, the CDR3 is TGCAGCGTTGGAGGTAGCGGGGGCCTATACAATGAGCAGTTCTTC. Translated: CSVGGSGGLYNEQFF.

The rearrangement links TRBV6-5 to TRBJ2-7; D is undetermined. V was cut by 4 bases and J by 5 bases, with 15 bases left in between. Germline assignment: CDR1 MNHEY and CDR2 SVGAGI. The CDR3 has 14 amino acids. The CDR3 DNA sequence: TGTGCCAGCAGTTTAGCCCCGTGGGATGACGAGCAGTACTTC. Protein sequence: CASSLAPWDDEQYF.

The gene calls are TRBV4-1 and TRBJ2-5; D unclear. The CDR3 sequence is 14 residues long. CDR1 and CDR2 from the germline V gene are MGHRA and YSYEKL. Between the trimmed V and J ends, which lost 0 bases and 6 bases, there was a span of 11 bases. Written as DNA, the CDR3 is TGCGCCAGCAGCCAAGATTTGGAAGCAAAGACCCAGTACTTC. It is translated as CASSQDLEAKTQYF.

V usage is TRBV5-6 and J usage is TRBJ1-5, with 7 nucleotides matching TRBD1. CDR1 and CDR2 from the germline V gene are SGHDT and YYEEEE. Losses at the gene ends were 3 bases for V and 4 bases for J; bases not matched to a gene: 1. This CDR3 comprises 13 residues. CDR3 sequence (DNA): TGTGCCAGCAGCTGGGACAGAAATCAGCCCCAGCATTTT. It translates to CASSWDRNQPQHF.

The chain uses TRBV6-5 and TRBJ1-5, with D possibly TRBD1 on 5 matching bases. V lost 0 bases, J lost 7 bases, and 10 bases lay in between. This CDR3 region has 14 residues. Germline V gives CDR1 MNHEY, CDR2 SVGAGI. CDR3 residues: CASSYSGGDQPQHF. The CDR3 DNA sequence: TGTGCCAGCAGTTACTCCGGGGGGGACCAGCCCCAGCATTTT.

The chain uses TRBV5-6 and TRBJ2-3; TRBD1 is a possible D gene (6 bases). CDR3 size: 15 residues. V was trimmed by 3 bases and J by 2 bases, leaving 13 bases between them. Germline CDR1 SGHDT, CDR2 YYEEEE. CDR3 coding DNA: TGTGCCAGCAGCTCTCGGGACACGTACACAGATACGCAGTATTTT. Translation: CASSSRDTYTDTQYF.

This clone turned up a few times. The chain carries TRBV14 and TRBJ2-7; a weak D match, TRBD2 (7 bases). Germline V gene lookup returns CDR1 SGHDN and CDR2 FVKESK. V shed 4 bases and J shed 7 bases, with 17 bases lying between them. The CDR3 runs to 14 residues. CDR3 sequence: CASSRRRGGLEQYF. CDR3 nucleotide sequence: TGTGCCAGCAGCCGGAGGAGGGGGGGGTTGGAGCAGTACTTC.

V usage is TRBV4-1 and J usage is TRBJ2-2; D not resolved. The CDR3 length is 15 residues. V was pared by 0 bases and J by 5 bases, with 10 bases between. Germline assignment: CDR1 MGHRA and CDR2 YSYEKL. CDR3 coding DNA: TGCGCCAGCAGCCAAGATCGGCCTGAGACCGGGGAGCTGTTTTTT. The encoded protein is CASSQDRPETGELFF.

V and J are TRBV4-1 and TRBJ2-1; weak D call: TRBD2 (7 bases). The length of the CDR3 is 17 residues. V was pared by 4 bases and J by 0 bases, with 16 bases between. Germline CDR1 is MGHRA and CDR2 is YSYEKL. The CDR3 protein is CASSPRGAHSSYNEQFF. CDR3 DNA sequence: TGCGCCAGCAGCCCACGGGGGGCACACAGCTCCTACAATGAGCAGTTCTTC.

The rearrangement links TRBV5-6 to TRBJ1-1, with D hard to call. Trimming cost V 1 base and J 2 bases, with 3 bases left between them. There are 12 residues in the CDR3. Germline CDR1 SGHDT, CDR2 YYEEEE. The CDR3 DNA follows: TGTGCCAGCAGCTTGATCAACACTGAAGCTTTCTTT. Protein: CASSLINTEAFF.